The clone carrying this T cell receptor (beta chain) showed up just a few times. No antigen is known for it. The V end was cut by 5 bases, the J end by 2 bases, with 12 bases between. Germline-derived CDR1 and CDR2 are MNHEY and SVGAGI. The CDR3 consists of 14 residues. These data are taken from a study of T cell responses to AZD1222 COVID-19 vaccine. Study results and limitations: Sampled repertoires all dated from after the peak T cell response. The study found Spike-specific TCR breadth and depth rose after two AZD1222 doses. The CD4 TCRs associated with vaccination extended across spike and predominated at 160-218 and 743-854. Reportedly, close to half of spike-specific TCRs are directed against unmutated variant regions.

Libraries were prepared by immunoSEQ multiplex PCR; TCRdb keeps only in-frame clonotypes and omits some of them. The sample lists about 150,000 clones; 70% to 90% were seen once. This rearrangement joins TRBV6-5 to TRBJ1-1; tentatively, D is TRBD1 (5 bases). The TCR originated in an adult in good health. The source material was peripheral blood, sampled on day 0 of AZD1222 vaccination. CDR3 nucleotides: TGTGCCAGCAGTACTACGACAGAAAACACTGAAGCTTTCTTT. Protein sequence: CASSTTTENTEAFF.